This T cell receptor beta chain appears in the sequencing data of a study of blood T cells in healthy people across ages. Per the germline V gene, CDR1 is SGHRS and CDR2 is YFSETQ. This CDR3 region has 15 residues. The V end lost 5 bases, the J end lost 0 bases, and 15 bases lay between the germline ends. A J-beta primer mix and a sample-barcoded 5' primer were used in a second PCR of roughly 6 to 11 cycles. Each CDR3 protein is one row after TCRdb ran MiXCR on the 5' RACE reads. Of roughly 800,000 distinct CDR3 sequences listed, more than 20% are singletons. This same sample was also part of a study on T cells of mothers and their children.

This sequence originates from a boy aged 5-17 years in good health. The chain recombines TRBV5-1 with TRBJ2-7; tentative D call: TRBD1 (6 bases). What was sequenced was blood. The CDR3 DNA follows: TGCGCCAGCAGTATGACGGGACATAGCTCCTACGAGCAGTACTTC. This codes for CASSMTGHSSYEQYF.